A selection of T cell receptor beta chains follows, all from one sample in a study of shared clonotypes between healthy human individuals. The protocol was immunoSEQ multiplex PCR, while the TCRdb copy is restricted to in-frame clones and leaves out a portion. The table shows around 700,000 clones, with about 90% occurring only once. Sequencing used naive CD8+ T cells sorted from blood. The receptors were gathered from a man aged 30-40 years in good health. Each CDR3 is given with its conserved first and last residue. Fields, in order: V gene, J gene, clone size, D gene, CDR3 protein, CDR3 DNA. A D gene is named only where the DNA matches it firmly. The size entry is marked missing in some rows and otherwise reads once, few, many or a size class.

>TRBV11-3|TRBJ1-1|NA|TRBD1
CASSKKTGGNTEAFF
TGTGCCAGCAGCAAAAAGACAGGGGGGAACACTGAAGCTTTCTTT
>TRBV12-5|TRBJ1-2|once|TRBD1
CASGLSGDRVLRGYTF
TGTGCTAGTGGTTTGTCCGGGGACAGGGTCTTAAGGGGCTACACCTTC
>TRBV2|TRBJ1-2|NA|TRBD1
CASSESRDRVFFYGYTF
TGTGCCAGCAGTGAAAGCCGGGACAGAGTATTCTTCTATGGCTACACCTTC
>TRBV5-1|TRBJ2-3|NA|NA
CASSLAGRFADTQYF
TGCGCCAGCAGCTTGGCGGGTCGATTTGCAGATACGCAGTATTTT
>TRBV27|TRBJ2-2|NA|NA
CASSFAGTGELFF
TGTGCCAGCAGTTTCGCCGGAACCGGGGAGCTGTTTTTT
>TRBV12-5|TRBJ2-3|NA|NA
CASGHQSTDTQYF
TGTGCTAGTGGACACCAAAGCACAGATACGCAGTATTTT
>TRBV4-1|TRBJ1-2|NA|NA
CASSQVTGEGSGYTF
TGCGCCAGCAGCCAAGTCACGGGCGAGGGTAGTGGCTACACCTTC
>TRBV11-2|TRBJ2-2|NA|NA
CASSLSLYLNTGELFF
TGTGCCAGCAGCTTATCCTTGTATTTGAACACCGGGGAGCTGTTTTTT
>TRBV29-1|TRBJ2-7|NA|TRBD2
CSVEDGSGTYEQYF
TGCAGCGTTGAAGATGGTAGCGGGACCTACGAGCAGTACTTC
>TRBV5-4|TRBJ2-1|NA|TRBD2
CASRFQGGPYNEQFF
TGTGCCAGCAGGTTCCAGGGAGGGCCCTACAATGAGCAGTTCTTC
>TRBV7-9|TRBJ2-7|NA|NA
CASSLVRAGASSYEQYF
TGTGCCAGCAGCTTAGTCCGGGCCGGTGCCAGCTCCTACGAGCAGTACTTC
>TRBV14|TRBJ2-7|once|NA
CASSQHPYEQYF
TGTGCCAGCAGCCAACACCCCTACGAGCAGTACTTC
>TRBV7-9|TRBJ2-7|once|TRBD1
CASSLLTGAYEQYF
TGTGCCAGCAGCTTACTTACAGGGGCCTACGAGCAGTACTTC
>TRBV29-1|TRBJ2-2|few|NA
CSGRLGELFF
TGCAGCGGCCGACTCGGGGAGCTGTTTTTT
>TRBV5-4|TRBJ1-5|NA|TRBD1
CASSFGPGGYPDSNQPQHF
TGTGCCAGCAGCTTCGGTCCAGGGGGCTATCCCGATAGCAATCAGCCCCAGCATTTT
>TRBV9|TRBJ2-3|once|NA
CASSPYRDGLGSDTQYF
TGTGCCAGCAGCCCGTACCGGGACGGCCTGGGGTCAGATACGCAGTATTTT
>TRBV30|TRBJ2-5|once|NA
CAWREDGETQYF
TGTGCCTGGAGGGAGGATGGGGAGACCCAGTACTTC
>TRBV11-2|TRBJ1-4|once|NA
CASSPIAVGGRDEKLFF
TGTGCCAGCAGCCCCATCGCCGTCGGGGGGAGGGATGAAAAACTGTTTTTT
>TRBV7-9|TRBJ1-5|NA|NA
CASSLALGGSSNQPQHF
TGTGCCAGCAGCCTAGCCCTTGGGGGGTCTAGCAATCAGCCCCAGCATTTT
>TRBV5-6|TRBJ1-1|NA|NA
CASRRFTGLMNTEAFF
TGTGCCAGCAGGCGATTTACAGGGCTAATGAACACTGAAGCTTTCTTT
>TRBV6-1|TRBJ2-7|NA|NA
CAGGDFGYEQYF
TGTGCCGGTGGGGACTTCGGCTACGAGCAGTACTTC
>TRBV6-1|TRBJ2-7|NA|NA
CASSAYEQYF
TGTGCCAGCAGTGCCTACGAGCAGTACTTC
>TRBV18|TRBJ2-1|NA|TRBD2
CASSPTSGRLTYNEQFF
TGTGCCAGCTCACCGACTAGCGGGAGGCTGACCTACAATGAGCAGTTCTTC
>TRBV5-4|TRBJ2-2|NA|NA
CASSLWPLGGTGELFF
TGTGCCAGCAGCTTGTGGCCGCTTGGGGGCACCGGGGAGCTGTTTTTT
>TRBV4-1|TRBJ2-1|NA|TRBD2
CASSQGGTSVTGERFF
TGCGCCAGCAGCCAAGGGGGGACTAGCGTAACTGGAGAGCGATTCTTC
>TRBV7-9|TRBJ2-7|NA|TRBD1
CASSYGTGPYEQYF
TGTGCCAGCAGCTACGGGACAGGGCCCTACGAGCAGTACTTC
>TRBV27|TRBJ1-2|NA|NA
CASSLHSNYGYTF
TGTGCCAGCAGTTTACACAGCAACTATGGCTACACCTTC
>TRBV10-3|TRBJ2-3|NA|TRBD2
CAIEPSGTGSTDTQYF
TGTGCCATCGAACCTAGCGGCACAGGAAGCACAGATACGCAGTATTTT
>TRBV5-6|TRBJ2-3|NA|NA
CASINEVSTTDTQYF
TGTGCCAGCATCAATGAGGTGTCTACCACAGATACGCAGTATTTT
>TRBV28|TRBJ1-2|NA|TRBD1
CATGQHYGYTF
TGTGCGACGGGACAGCACTATGGCTACACCTTC
>TRBV29-1|TRBJ2-5|NA|NA
CSVEDGRQRRRTQYF
TGCAGCGTTGAAGATGGCCGACAGAGAAGGAGAACCCAGTACTTC
>TRBV21-1|TRBJ2-3|NA|NA
CARAPGPLQDTQYF
TGTGCCAGGGCCCCGGGCCCACTCCAAGATACGCAGTATTTT
>TRBV29-1|TRBJ2-5|NA|TRBD1
CSTAIWGTEQETQYF
TGCAGCACCGCGATTTGGGGGACAGAACAAGAGACCCAGTACTTC
>TRBV7-7|TRBJ2-3|NA|TRBD1
CASRDRVTDTQYF
TGTGCCAGCAGGGACAGGGTCACAGATACGCAGTATTTT
>TRBV6-5|TRBJ2-5|NA|NA
CASSFGETQYF
TGTGCCAGCAGTTTCGGAGAGACCCAGTACTTC
>TRBV28|TRBJ2-1|NA|TRBD2
CASRPTSGSPSRNEQFF
TGTGCCAGCAGACCGACTAGCGGGAGTCCCTCTAGAAATGAGCAGTTCTTC
>TRBV7-8|TRBJ2-2|NA|TRBD2
CASSPGTSQTGELFF
TGTGCCAGCAGCCCCGGGACTAGTCAGACCGGGGAGCTGTTTTTT
>TRBV11-2|TRBJ2-3|NA|NA
CASSIGPGLSTDTQYF
TGTGCCAGCAGCATTGGACCGGGACTTAGCACAGATACGCAGTATTTT
>TRBV9|TRBJ2-1|NA|NA
CASSGSQGVYHEQFF
TGTGCCAGCAGCGGCTCACAGGGTGTGTATCATGAGCAGTTCTTC
>TRBV19|TRBJ2-1|NA|NA
CASSIENDYNEQFF
TGTGCCAGTAGTATAGAAAACGACTACAATGAGCAGTTCTTC
>TRBV4-1|TRBJ1-4|NA|NA
CASSQERIELSNEKLFF
TGCGCCAGCAGCCAAGAAAGAATAGAATTGTCGAATGAAAAACTGTTTTTT
>TRBV19|TRBJ1-2|NA|NA
CASSKYIVTDLSYGYTF
TGTGCCAGTAGCAAGTACATAGTGACGGACCTCTCCTATGGCTACACCTTC
>TRBV29-1|TRBJ2-7|few|NA
CSVEAETYEQYF
TGCAGCGTTGAAGCCGAGACCTACGAGCAGTACTTC
>TRBV7-9|TRBJ2-7|NA|NA
CASSLKEGGVYEQYF
TGTGCCAGCAGCCTCAAGGAGGGCGGAGTCTACGAGCAGTACTTC
>TRBV27|TRBJ1-2|few|NA
CASSTGLNAVYGYTF
TGTGCCAGCAGTACCGGTCTTAACGCCGTCTATGGCTACACCTTC
>TRBV4-1|TRBJ2-1|NA|TRBD2
CASSQGGIPDNEQFF
TGCGCCAGCAGCCAGGGGGGGATCCCGGACAATGAGCAGTTCTTC
>TRBV20-1|TRBJ2-1|NA|NA
CSAIRPEQFF
TGCAGTGCTATCCGGCCTGAGCAGTTCTTC
>TRBV7-9|TRBJ1-1|NA|NA
CASSLAEAFF
TGTGCCAGCAGCTTAGCTGAAGCTTTCTTT
>TRBV10-2|TRBJ1-1|once|TRBD1
CASKEGRGRFEAFF
TGCGCCAGCAAAGAGGGCAGGGGGCGTTTTGAAGCTTTCTTT
>TRBV7-6|TRBJ2-1|NA|NA
CASSSRAGRYEQFF
TGTGCCAGCAGCTCGAGGGCAGGGAGGTATGAGCAGTTCTTC
>TRBV27|TRBJ2-3|once|NA
CASSQRYASGTDTQYF
TGTGCCAGCAGCCAGAGGTACGCCAGTGGGACAGATACGCAGTATTTT
>TRBV15|TRBJ2-7|NA|TRBD2
CATSRGIGTSGRLATYEQYF
TGTGCCACCAGCAGAGGCATCGGGACTAGCGGGAGGCTCGCGACCTACGAGCAGTACTTC
>TRBV14|TRBJ1-1|NA|NA
CASRGMNTEAFF
TGCGCCTCAAGAGGGATGAACACTGAAGCTTTCTTT
>TRBV30|TRBJ2-1|NA|NA
CAWSISGGEQFF
TGTGCCTGGAGTATTTCCGGGGGTGAGCAGTTCTTC
>TRBV18|TRBJ2-2|once|NA
CASPQANTGELFF
TGTGCCAGCCCCCAGGCGAACACCGGGGAGCTGTTTTTT
>TRBV11-2|TRBJ2-1|once|TRBD2
CASSFLAGGHIEQFF
TGTGCCAGCAGCTTCCTAGCGGGAGGGCACATTGAGCAGTTCTTC
>TRBV7-9|TRBJ1-1|once|TRBD1
CASSVNPGQGRVTEAFF
TGTGCCAGCAGCGTAAATCCGGGACAGGGACGGGTAACTGAAGCTTTCTTT
>TRBV7-8|TRBJ2-7|NA|TRBD2
CASSLPQGSGSVYEQYF
TGTGCCAGCAGCTTGCCTCAGGGTAGCGGGAGCGTCTACGAGCAGTACTTC
>TRBV5-6|TRBJ2-7|NA|NA
CASSFSWGIDEQYF
TGTGCCAGCAGCTTCTCGTGGGGTATTGACGAGCAGTACTTC
>TRBV5-1|TRBJ1-4|NA|TRBD1
CASSLEDRGLSDLFF
TGCGCCAGCAGCTTGGAGGACAGGGGGCTTTCAGATCTGTTTTTT